This TCR beta chain was sequenced in a study of T cell repertoires in cytomegalovirus infection. As for the study in general: Evidence of both CMV infection and a matching HLA type came from public TCR beta signatures.

Trimming cost V 5 bases and J 9 bases, with 17 bases left between them. The CDR3 contains 14 residues. CDR1 and CDR2 from the germline V gene are MNHEY and SVGEGT. The study, taken as a whole, reports: HLA-C-restricted CMV clonotypes gave the most frequent clonotype in two of eight donors.

In regard to this clonotype: Its antigen is not identified.

Each CDR3 protein gets one entry after TCRdb re-called the reads with MiXCR. Altogether approximately 240,000 distinct CDR3 sequences are present, 12% being singletons, with the ten largest covering 1.6%. The clonotype comes from a human donor in good health (CMV status not recorded). Some clones in this sample may be carry-over from other donors' samples. The genes are TRBV6-2 or TRBV6-3 and TRBJ2-1; tentative D call: TRBD2 (6 bases). The material sequenced was PBMCs. The CDR3 DNA sequence: TGTGCCAGCAGTCCCGGGGCAGGGAGGAGTGAGCAGTTCTTC. Translated, it gives CASSPGAGRSEQFF.